What follows are 22 T cell receptor beta chains derived from one specimen sequenced in a study of cytomegalovirus exposure and HLA in healthy donors. PCR employed 60 Vbeta and 13 Jbeta primers. Clones were sequenced by immunoSEQ multiplex PCR, and TCRdb holds only the in-frame ones, with some missing. The sample carries 150,000 to 200,000 clones, roughly 74% recorded once. The source material was PBMCs. These receptor sequences come from a woman aged 30 to 39 in good health and CMV-seronegative.

This clone showed up just a few times. V and J are TRBV10-3 and TRBJ2-5, with 7 bases that match TRBD1. The CDR3 length is 13 residues. Germline loops: CDR1 ENHRY, CDR2 SYGVKD. Trimming cost V 6 bases and J 2 bases; bases outside gene matches: 3. CDR3 sequence (DNA): TGTGCCATCAGCTGGGGACAGCAAGAGACCCAGTACTTC. It encodes CAISWGQQETQYF.

J is TRBJ1-3 and V is TRBV5-4, with TRBD1 identical over 9 bases. Germline CDR1 SGHNT, CDR2 YYREEE (reference sequence). The junction had 8 bases not matched to a gene; V was cut back by 3 bases and J by 4 bases. The CDR3 is 16 amino acids. The CDR3 region is CASSSAQGAGGNTIYF. The CDR3 DNA reads as TGTGCCAGCAGCTCCGCACAGGGGGCAGGGGGAAACACCATATATTTT.

The chain links TRBV5-1 to TRBJ2-7; 9 bases align to TRBD1. V lost 5 bases and J lost 4; bases outside the gene matches: 4. The CDR3 totals 13 residues. Germline CDR1 is SGHRS and CDR2 is YFSETQ. The CDR3 DNA is TGCGCCAGCAGTTGGGGACAGGGTTACGAGCAGTACTTC. Translation: CASSWGQGYEQYF.

The chain combines TRBV7-2 with TRBJ2-7; no reliable D call. Germline loops: CDR1 SGHTA, CDR2 FQGNSA. The CDR3 totals 12 residues. V was clipped by 3 bases and J by 2 bases, with 5 bases between them. CDR3 amino acids: CASSFTTYEQYF. CDR3 coding DNA: TGTGCCAGCAGCTTCACTACCTACGAGCAGTACTTC.

This sequence joins TRBV7-6 and TRBJ2-1, with D possibly being TRBD1 (6 bases). V dropped 5 bases and J dropped 3 bases, with 17 bases sitting between them. Per germline, CDR1 SGHVS and CDR2 FNYEAQ. The CDR3 is 16 amino acids. The DNA for the CDR3 is TGTGCCAGCAGCCCCGCCGGGACACCTATCTACAATGAGCAGTTCTTC. The encoded protein is CASSPAGTPIYNEQFF.

The chain joins TRBV7-8 to TRBJ2-1; 9 nucleotides match TRBD2. Trimming took 3 bases from V and 5 from J; bases not matched to a gene: 2. Germline lookup yields CDR1 SGHVS and CDR2 FQNEAQ. The CDR3 is made up of 14 amino acids. The CDR3 region is CASSFRLADNEQFF. CDR3 in DNA: TGTGCCAGCAGCTTCAGACTAGCGGACAATGAGCAGTTCTTC.

The rearrangement links TRBV27 to TRBJ1-2; 10 bases line up with TRBD1. Germline trimming cut 5 bases from V and 5 bases from J; bases unmatched to any gene: 14. Germline values: CDR1 MNHEY, CDR2 SMNVEV (reference sequence). The CDR3 length is 17 residues. The CDR3 reads CASSPAMSGTGDYGYTF. CDR3 in DNA: TGTGCCAGCAGTCCCGCAATGTCCGGGACAGGGGATTATGGCTACACCTTC.

This chain links TRBV7-2 with TRBJ1-2; 7 nucleotides line up with TRBD1. Germline V gene lookup returns CDR1 SGHTA and CDR2 FQGNSA. Trimming removed 7 bases from V and 4 bases from J; junction bases left unmatched: 6. CDR3 size: 13 residues. The CDR3 bases are TGTGCCAGCAACAAAGACAGGGCCTATGGCTACACCTTC. Amino acid sequence: CASNKDRAYGYTF.

The gene calls are TRBV21-1 and TRBJ2-2; the table gives TRBD2 as D, unverified against the DNA. TRBV21-1 is a listed pseudogene. The CDR3 totals 17 residues. The CDR3 protein is CASSLYAGEANTGELFF. The CDR3 nucleotides are TGTGCCAGCAGCCTCTACGCGGGGGAGGCGAACACCGGGGAGCTGTTTTTT.

The rearrangement joins TRBV21-1 to TRBJ2-7; TRBD2 is the table's D call, not checked against the DNA. TRBV21-1 is noted as a pseudogene. There are 20 residues in the CDR3. The CDR3 DNA is TGTGCCTACAGAATCGCCGGGCGGCTAGCGGCGGGTCGTAGCTCCTACGAGCAGTACTTC. Translating gives CAYRIAGRLAAGRSSYEQYF.

CDR3 nucleotide sequence: TGTGCCAGCAGTTACACAGGCGGCTCCTACGAGCAGTACTTC. The encoded protein is CASSYTGGSYEQYF. The rearrangement links TRBV6-5 to TRBJ2-7; perhaps TRBD1 as D (5 bases). The CDR3 spans 14 residues. Deletions cut 2 bases from V and 0 bases from J, with 8 bases between. Germline assignment: CDR1 MNHEY and CDR2 SVGAGI.

CDR3 amino acids: CASSYSANTEAFF. CDR3 DNA: TGTGCCAGCAGTTACTCGGCGAACACTGAAGCTTTCTTT. The V gene is TRBV6-6, the J gene TRBJ1-1; no firm D call. The CDR3 spans 13 residues. V was cut by 0 bases and J by 1 base, with 3 bases left in between. Germline values: CDR1 MNHNY, CDR2 SVGAGI (reference sequence).

The chain recombines TRBV19 with TRBJ2-7; 8 positions agree with TRBD2. Germline values: CDR1 LNHDA, CDR2 SQIVND (reference sequence). V dropped 6 bases and J dropped 1; count of bases not matched to a gene: 8. This CDR3 is built from 15 residues. The CDR3 coding sequence is TGTGCCAGTAGCCCATGGCGGGGGGCGTCCTACGAGCAGTACTTC. Amino acid sequence: CASSPWRGASYEQYF.

This clone appeared a few times. The chain joins TRBV18 to TRBJ2-7; the match to TRBD1 covers 9 bases. With 6 bases clipped from V and 1 base from J, the junction kept 4 bases outside the gene matches. The CDR3 length is 14 residues. The V gene's germline CDR1 is KGHSH and CDR2 LQKENI. CDR3 loop: CASSRQGESYEQYF. CDR3 nucleotide sequence: TGTGCCAGCTCTCGACAGGGGGAGTCCTACGAGCAGTACTTC. The full variable domain, completed using reference TRBV18 and TRBJ2-7, is NAGVMQNPRHLVRRRGQEARLRCSPMKGHSHVYWYRQLPEEGLKFMVYLQKENIIDESGMPKERFSAEFPKEGPSILRIQQVVRGDSAAYFCASSRQGESYEQYFGPGTRLTVT.

The CDR3 DNA is TGCGCCAACGATCCGGGACAGGGGGAGTCAGTCTACGAGCAGTACTTC. It specifies CANDPGQGESVYEQYF. This sequence joins TRBV10-1 and TRBJ2-5; 11 positions agree with TRBD1. The J call is doubtful: the DNA matches TRBJ2-7 better. The CDR3 is 16 amino acids. Germline lookup yields CDR1 WNHNN and CDR2 SYGVQD (reference sequence).

This chain joins TRBV7-3 and TRBJ2-3; TRBD2 matches at 7 bases. This CDR3 contains 17 residues. After removal of 1 base from V and 4 bases from J, the junction contained 11 bases not matched to a gene. CDR1 is SGHTA and CDR2 is FQGTGA in the germline V gene. In DNA form, the CDR3 reads TGTGCCAGCAGCTTAAATTCGGCGGGAGTTCGAGCAGATACGCAGTATTTT. It codes for CASSLNSAGVRADTQYF.

The chain couples TRBV7-3 to TRBJ2-3; TRBD2 matches 11 bases. The CDR3 length is 15 residues. Germline trimming cut 4 bases from V and 9 bases from J; bases unmatched to any gene: 9. CDR1 and CDR2 (germline): SGHTA, FQGTGA. For the CDR3, the DNA is TGTGCCAGCAGCTCTAGCGGGGGGCCCCGAGAGACGCAGTATTTT. Translation: CASSSSGGPRETQYF.

The CDR3 nucleotides read TGTGCCTGGAGGAGACTAGCGGGAGGGCCGGGCAAAAACATTCAGTACTTC. Amino acids: CAWRRLAGGPGKNIQYF. The rearrangement joins TRBV30 to TRBJ2-4; 14 bases fit TRBD2. Germline CDR1 and CDR2: GTSNPN and SVGIG (reference sequence). The CDR3 totals 17 residues. The V gene end was trimmed by 3 bases and the J gene end by 3 bases; junction bases not matched to a gene: 7.

The sample holds a few counts of this clone. The V gene is TRBV25-1, the J gene TRBJ2-2; D ambiguous. The V end was cut by 3 bases, the J end by 2 bases, with 10 bases between. The CDR3 is 15 residues long. Germline V gene lookup returns CDR1 MGHDK and CDR2 SYGVNS. DNA for the CDR3: TGTGCCAGCAGTGAGGGCTGGTCCAACACCGGGGAGCTGTTTTTT. It codes for CASSEGWSNTGELFF. Together with reference TRBV25-1 and TRBJ2-2, the CDR3 gives the full variable domain: EADIYQTPRYLVIGTGKKITLECSQTMGHDKMYWYQQDPGMELHLIHYSYGVNSTEKGDLSSESTVSRIRTEHFPLTLESARPSHTSQYLCASSEGWSNTGELFFGEGSRLTVL.

The chain recombines TRBV7-6 with TRBJ2-1; 8 bases agree with TRBD1. The CDR3 has 15 amino acids. CDR1 and CDR2 from the germline V gene are SGHVS and FNYEAQ. Trimming removed 5 bases from V and 2 bases from J; junction bases left unmatched: 5. The chain's CDR3 is CASSPWTGTYNEQFF. Here the CDR3 DNA reads TGTGCCAGCAGCCCGTGGACAGGGACCTACAATGAGCAGTTCTTC.

As to this clone: Germline is not matched at one junction end, which may reflect a read error. This chain uses TRBV2 with TRBJ1-5, with TRBD1 matching 11 bases. Germline-derived CDR1 and CDR2 are SNHLY and FYNNEI. The CDR3 is made up of 14 amino acids. CDR3 in amino acids: CASSRTGGKQPQHF. The CDR3 bases are TGTGCCAGCAGTCGGACAGGGGGCAAACAGCCCCAGCATTTT.

The chain combines TRBV19 with TRBJ2-7; perhaps TRBD1 as D (6 bases). The CDR3 contains 13 residues. Germline loops: CDR1 LNHDA, CDR2 SQIVND (reference sequence). Trimming left V 9 bases short and J 6 bases short, with 18 bases between. CDR3 loop: CARSPQGTGEQYF. Written as DNA, the CDR3 is TGTGCCAGATCCCCCCAGGGGACGGGCGAGCAGTACTTC.